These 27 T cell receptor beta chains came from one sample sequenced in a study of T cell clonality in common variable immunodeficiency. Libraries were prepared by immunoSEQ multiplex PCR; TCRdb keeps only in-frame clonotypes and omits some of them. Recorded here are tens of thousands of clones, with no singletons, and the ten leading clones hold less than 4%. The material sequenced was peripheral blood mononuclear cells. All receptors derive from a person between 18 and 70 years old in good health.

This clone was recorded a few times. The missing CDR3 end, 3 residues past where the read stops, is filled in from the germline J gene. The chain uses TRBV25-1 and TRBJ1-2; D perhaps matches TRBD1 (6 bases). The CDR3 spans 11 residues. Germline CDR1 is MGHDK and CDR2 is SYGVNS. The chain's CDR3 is CASGQGWGYTF. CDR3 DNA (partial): TGTGCCAGCGGTCAGGGGTGGGGC.

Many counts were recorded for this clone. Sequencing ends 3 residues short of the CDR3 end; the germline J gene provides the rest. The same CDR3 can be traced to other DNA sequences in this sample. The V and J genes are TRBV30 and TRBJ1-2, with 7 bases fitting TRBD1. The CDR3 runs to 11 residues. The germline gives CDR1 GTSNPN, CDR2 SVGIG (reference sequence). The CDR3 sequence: CASDRVGGYTF. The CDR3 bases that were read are TGTGCCTCCGACAGGGTCGGCGGC.

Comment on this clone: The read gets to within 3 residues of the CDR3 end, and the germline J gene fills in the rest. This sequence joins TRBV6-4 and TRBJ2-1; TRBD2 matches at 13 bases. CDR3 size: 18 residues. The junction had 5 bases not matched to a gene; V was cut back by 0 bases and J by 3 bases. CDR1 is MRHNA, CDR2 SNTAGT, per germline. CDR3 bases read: TGTGCCAGCAGTGACTCTGGACTAGCGGGAGTTAACTACAATGAG. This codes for CASSDSGLAGVNYNE. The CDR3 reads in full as CASSDSGLAGVNYNEQFF.

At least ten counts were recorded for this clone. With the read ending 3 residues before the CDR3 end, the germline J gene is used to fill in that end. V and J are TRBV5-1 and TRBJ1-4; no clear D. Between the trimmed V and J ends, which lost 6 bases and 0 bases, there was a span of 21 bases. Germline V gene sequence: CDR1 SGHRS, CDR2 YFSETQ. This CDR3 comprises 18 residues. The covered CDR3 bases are TGCGCCAGCATTCCGGTCGGTGTAAGTCTTGCAACTAATGAAAAA. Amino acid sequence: CASIPVGVSLATNEK. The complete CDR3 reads CASIPVGVSLATNEKLFF.

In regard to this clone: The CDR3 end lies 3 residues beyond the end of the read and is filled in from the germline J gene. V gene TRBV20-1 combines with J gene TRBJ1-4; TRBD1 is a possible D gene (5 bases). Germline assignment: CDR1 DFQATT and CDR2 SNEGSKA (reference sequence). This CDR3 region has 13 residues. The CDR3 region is CSARNPGGSPLFF. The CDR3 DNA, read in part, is TGCAGTGCGAGAAATCCGGGGGGATCACCA.

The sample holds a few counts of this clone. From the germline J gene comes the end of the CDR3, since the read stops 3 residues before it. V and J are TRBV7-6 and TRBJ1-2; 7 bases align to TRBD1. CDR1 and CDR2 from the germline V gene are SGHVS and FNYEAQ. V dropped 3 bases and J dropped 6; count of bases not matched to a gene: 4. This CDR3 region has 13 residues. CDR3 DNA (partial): TGTGCCAGCAGCTTCAGGGGGGATAATGGC. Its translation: CASSFRGDNG. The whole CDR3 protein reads CASSFRGDNGYTF.

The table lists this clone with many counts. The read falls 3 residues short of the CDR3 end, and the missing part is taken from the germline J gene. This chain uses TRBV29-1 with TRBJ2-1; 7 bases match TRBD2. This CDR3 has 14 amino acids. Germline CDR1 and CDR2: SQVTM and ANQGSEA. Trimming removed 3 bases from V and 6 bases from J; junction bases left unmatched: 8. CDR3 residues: CSVDREGMGNEQFF. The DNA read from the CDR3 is TGCAGCGTTGACAGGGAGGGGATGGGCAATGAG.

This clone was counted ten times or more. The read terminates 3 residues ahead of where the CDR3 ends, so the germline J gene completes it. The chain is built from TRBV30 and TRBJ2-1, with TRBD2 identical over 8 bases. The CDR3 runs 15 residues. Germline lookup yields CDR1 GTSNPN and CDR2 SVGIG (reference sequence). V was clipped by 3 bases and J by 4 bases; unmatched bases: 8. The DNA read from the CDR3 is TGTGCCTGGAGGATCGGGGGGGGGTTATACAATGAG. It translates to CAWRIGGGLYNE. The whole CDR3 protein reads CAWRIGGGLYNEQFF.

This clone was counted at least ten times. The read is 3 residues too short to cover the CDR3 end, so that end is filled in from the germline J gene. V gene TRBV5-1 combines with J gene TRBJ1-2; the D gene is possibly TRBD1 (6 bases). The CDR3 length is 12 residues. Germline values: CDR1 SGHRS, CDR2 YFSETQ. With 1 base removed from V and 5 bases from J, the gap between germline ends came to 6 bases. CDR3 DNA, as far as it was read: TGCGCCAGCAGCTTGACAGGGTATGGC. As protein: CASSLTGYG. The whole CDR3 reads CASSLTGYGYTF.

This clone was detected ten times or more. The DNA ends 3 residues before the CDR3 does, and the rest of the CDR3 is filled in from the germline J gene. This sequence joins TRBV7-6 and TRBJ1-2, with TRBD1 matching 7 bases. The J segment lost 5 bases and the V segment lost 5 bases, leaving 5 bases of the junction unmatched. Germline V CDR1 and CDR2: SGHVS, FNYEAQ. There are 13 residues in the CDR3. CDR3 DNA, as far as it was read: TGTGCCAGCAGCGCGGGGACAGCGTATGGC. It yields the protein CASSAGTAYG. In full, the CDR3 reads CASSAGTAYGYTF.

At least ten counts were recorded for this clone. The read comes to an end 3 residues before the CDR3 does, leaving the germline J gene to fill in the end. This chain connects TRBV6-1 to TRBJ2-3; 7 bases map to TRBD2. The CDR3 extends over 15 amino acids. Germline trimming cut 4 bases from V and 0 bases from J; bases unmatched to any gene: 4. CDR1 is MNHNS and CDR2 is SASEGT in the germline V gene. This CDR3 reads CASSASGSSTDTQYF. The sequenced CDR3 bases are TGTGCCAGCAGTGCTAGCGGATCTAGCACAGATACG.

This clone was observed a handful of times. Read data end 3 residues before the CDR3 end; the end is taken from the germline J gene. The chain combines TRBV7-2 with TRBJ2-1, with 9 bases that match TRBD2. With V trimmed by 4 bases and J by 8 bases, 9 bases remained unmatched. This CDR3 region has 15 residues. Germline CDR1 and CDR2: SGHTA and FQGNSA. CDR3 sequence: CASSSTAGGPHEQFF. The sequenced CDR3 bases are TGTGCCAGCAGCTCCACGGCGGGAGGGCCCCATGAG.

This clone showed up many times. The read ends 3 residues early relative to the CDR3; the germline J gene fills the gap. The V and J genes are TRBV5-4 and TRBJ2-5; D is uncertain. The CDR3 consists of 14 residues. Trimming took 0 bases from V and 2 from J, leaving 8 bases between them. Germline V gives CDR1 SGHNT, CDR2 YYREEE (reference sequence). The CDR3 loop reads CASSLAVGQETQYF. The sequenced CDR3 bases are TGTGCCAGCAGCTTGGCCGTAGGGCAAGAGACC.

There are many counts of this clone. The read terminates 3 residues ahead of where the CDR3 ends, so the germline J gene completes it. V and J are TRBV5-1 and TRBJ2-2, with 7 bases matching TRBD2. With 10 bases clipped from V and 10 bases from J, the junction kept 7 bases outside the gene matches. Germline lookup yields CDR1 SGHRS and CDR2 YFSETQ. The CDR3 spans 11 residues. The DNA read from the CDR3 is TGCGCCTCAGGGAGGGAAAAGGAG. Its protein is CASGREKE. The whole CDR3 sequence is CASGREKELFF. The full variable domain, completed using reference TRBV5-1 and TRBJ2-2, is KAGVTQTPRYLIKTRGQQVTLSCSPISGHRSVSWYQQTPGQGLQFLFEYFSETQRNKGNFPGRFSGRQFSNSRSEMNVSTLELGDSALYLCASGREKELFFGEGSRLTVL.

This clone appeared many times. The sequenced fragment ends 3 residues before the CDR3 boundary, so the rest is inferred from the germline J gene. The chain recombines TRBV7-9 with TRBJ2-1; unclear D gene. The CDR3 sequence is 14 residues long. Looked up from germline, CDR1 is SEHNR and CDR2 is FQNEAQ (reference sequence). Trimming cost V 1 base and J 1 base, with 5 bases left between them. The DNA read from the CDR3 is TGTGCCAGCAGCTTAGGAGGTTCCTACAATGAG. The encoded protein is CASSLGGSYNE. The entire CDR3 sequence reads CASSLGGSYNEQFF.

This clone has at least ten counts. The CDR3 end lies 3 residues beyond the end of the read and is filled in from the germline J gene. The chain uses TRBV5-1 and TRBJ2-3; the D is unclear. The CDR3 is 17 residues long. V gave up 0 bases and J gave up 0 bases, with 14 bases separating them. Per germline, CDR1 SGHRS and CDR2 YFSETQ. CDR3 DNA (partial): TGCGCCAGCAGCTTGGAAGGCCAGGCTGCTAGCACAGATACG. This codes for CASSLEGQAASTDT. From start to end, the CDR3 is CASSLEGQAASTDTQYF. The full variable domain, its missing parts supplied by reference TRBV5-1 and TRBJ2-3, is KAGVTQTPRYLIKTRGQQVTLSCSPISGHRSVSWYQQTPGQGLQFLFEYFSETQRNKGNFPGRFSGRQFSNSRSEMNVSTLELGDSALYLCASSLEGQAASTDTQYFGPGTRLTVL.

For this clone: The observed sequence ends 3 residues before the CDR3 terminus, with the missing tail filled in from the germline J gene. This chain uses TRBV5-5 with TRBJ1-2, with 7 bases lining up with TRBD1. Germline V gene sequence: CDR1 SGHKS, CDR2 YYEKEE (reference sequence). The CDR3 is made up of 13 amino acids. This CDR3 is CASSPGTALGYTF. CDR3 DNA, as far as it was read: TGTGCCAGCAGTCCTGGGACAGCCTTGGGC. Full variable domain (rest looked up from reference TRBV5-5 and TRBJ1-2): DAGVTQSPTHLIKTRGQQVTLRCSPISGHKSVSWYQQVLGQGPQFIFQYYEKEERGRGNFPDRFSARQFPNYSSELNVNALLLGDSALYLCASSPGTALGYTFGSGTRLTVV.

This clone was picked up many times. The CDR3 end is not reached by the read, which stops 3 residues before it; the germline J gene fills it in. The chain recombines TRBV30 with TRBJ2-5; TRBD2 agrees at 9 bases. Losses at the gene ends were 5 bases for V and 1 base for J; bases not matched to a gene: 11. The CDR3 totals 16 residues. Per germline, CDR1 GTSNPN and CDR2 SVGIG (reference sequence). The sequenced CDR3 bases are TGTGCCTGGTCTGCCCGGCTAGCGGGAATCCAAGAGACC. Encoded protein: CAWSARLAGIQET. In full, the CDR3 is CAWSARLAGIQETQYF.

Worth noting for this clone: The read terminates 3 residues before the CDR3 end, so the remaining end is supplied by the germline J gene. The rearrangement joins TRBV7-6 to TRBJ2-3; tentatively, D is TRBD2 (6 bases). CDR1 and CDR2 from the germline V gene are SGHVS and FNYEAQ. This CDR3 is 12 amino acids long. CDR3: CASRNSGETQYF. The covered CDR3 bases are TGTGCCAGCAGAAATAGCGGCGAGACG.

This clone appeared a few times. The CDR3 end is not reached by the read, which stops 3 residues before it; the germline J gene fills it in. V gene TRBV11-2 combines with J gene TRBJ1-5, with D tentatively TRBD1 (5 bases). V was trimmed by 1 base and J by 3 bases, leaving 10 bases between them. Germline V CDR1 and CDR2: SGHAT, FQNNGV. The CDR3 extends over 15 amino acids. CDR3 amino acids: CASSLGQGNNQPQHF. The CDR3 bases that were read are TGTGCCAGCAGCTTAGGGCAGGGAAACAATCAGCCC.

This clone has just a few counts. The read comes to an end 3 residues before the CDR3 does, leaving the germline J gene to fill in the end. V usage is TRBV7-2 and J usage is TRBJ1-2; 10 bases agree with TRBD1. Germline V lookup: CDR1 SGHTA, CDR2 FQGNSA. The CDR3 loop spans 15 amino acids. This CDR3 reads CASSRDRGSQETYTF. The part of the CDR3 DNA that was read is TGTGCCAGCAGCCGGGACAGGGGATCACAAGAGACC. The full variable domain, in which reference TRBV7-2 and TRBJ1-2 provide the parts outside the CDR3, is GAGVSQSPSNKVTEKGKDVELRCDPISGHTALYWYRQSLGQGLEFLIYFQGNSAPDKSGLPSDRFSAERTGGSVSTLTIQRTQQEDSAVYLCASSRDRGSQETYTFGSGTRLTVV.

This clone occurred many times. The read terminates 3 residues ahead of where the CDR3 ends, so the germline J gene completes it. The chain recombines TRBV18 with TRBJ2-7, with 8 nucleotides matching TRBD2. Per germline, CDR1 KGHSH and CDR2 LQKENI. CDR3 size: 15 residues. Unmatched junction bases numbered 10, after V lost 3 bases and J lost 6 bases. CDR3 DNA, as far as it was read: TGTGCCAGCTCACCCCTACCGCCGGGACTAGGCGAG. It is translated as CASSPLPPGLGE. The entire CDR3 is CASSPLPPGLGEQYF.

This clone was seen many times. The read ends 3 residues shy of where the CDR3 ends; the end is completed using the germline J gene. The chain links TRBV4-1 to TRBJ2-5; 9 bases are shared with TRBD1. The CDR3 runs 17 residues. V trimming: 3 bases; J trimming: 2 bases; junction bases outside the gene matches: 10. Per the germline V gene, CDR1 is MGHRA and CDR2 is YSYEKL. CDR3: CASSHKIRDRVQETQYF. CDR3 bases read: TGCGCCAGCAGCCACAAAATCCGGGACAGGGTGCAAGAGACC.

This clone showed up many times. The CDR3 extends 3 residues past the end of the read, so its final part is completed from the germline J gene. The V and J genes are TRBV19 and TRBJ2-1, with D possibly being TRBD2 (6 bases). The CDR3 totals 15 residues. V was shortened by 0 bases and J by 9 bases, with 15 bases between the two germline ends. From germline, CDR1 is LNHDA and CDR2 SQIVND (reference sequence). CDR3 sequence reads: CASSIDGGDTVEQFF. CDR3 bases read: TGTGCCAGTAGTATAGACGGGGGAGACACGGTTGAG.

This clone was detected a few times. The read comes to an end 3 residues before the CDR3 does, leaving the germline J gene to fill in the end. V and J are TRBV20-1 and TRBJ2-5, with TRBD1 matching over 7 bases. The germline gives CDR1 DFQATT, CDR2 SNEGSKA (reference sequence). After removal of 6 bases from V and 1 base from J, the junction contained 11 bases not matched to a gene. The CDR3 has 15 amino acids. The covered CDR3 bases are TGCAGTGCCGCAAAATCGACAGGGCCCCAAGAGACC. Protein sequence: CSAAKSTGPQET. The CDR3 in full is CSAAKSTGPQETQYF.

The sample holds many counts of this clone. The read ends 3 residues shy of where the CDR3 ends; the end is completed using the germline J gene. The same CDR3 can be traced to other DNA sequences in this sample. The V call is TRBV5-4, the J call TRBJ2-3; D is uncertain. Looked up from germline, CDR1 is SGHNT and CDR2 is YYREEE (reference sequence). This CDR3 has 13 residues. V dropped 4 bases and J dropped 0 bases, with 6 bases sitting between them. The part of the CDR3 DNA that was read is TGTGCCAGCAGCCAGACAAGCACAGATACG. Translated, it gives CASSQTSTDT. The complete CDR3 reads CASSQTSTDTQYF.

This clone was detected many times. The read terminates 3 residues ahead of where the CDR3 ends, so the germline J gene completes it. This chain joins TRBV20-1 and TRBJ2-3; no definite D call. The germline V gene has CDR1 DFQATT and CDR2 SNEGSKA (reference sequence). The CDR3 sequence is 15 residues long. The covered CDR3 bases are TGCAGTGCTAGGGTTGCGACTCTCAATAAAGAGACG. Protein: CSARVATLNKET. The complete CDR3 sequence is CSARVATLNKETQYF.